This T cell receptor beta chain was identified during a study of blood T cell repertoires in COVID-19 (TCRdb year 2020). Turning to the overall study: Collaborator samples came from the United States, Italy and Spain and covered acute and convalescent phases of COVID-19. The prospective study material was composed of cDNA or gDNA derived from T cells, B-cell-depleted T cells, or PBMCs. Samples came from the ongoing ImmuneRACE study (first 160 participants) plus 1,254 subjects from 6 global collaborators. HLA class I and class II types, where available, came from metadata supplied by the sample provider rather than from assay-based typing. The repertoires were released in a freely available public database intended as a resource for research on the immune response to SARS-CoV-2. The dataset comprised deeply sampled blood TCRbeta repertoires from subjects exposed to, actively infected with, or recovered from COVID-19. The sample metadata nearly always contained a de-identified subject ID, COVID-19 status, age in years and sex. Beyond this particular receptor, the publication reports: The quantity of clinical and demographic metadata differed by source and by participant and was supplied without curation.

The junction shows trimming of 5 bases on V and 4 bases on J, plus 20 bases between the germline ends. The germline V gene provides CDR1 SGHAT and CDR2 FQNNGV. Reading from cysteine to phenylalanine, the CDR3 counts 16 amino acids. The retained sequence is limited to the CDR3, 48 bases, with the frame set at the first base. TCRbeta CDR3 regions were amplified from genomic DNA by means of the immunoSEQ Assay, a bias-controlled multiplex PCR. As for the authors' bioinformatics: The number of nucleated cells in each sample was estimated by amplification of reference gene primers within the assay. To quantify the absolute abundance of each unique TCRbeta CDR3 rearrangement, sequence reads were collapsed and filtered. For each sample, productive Simpson clonality was calculated by taking the square root of Simpson's diversity index across productive rearrangements. Not all clones reach the TCRdb copy of this immuneACCESS table, which keeps in-frame sequences only. Checked studies attribute under half of the gap to unresolved V genes and leave the rest unexplained. The V and J calls and the clone size are those of that table, but D and trimming were determined from the DNA. The sample yields 100,000 to 150,000 clones; 84% were counted once. Clones ranked in the top ten supply about 4% of the sample.

This clone was detected a few times. The antigen it recognizes is unknown. No per-base quality is available; no much larger clone lies one base away. Participants in the prospective study were enrolled through a virtual design, were aged roughly 18 to 100 years, and lived in 24 United States geographic areas. To assign participants to cohorts, the prospective study relied on clinical history that participants themselves reported in a screening survey and a study questionnaire. ImmuneRACE Cohort 3 recovered participants were defined by two consecutive negative NP/OP PCR tests, healthcare professional clearance, or symptom resolution. In the prospective study, mobile phlebotomists collected whole blood, serum and a nasopharyngeal or oropharyngeal swab from each participant. Prospective study participants could optionally give additional blood draws and questionnaires over an approximately 2-month period. Before DNA extraction, blood samples from the prospective study were shipped at room temperature or frozen.

This receptor was identified in a woman aged 30 to 39 who had recovered from COVID-19. The chain links TRBV11-2 with TRBJ1-2; no confident D gene assignment can be made. The sequencing sample was made of PBMCs or T cells enriched from blood (not recorded which). The CDR3 has the sequence CASSTTSSAAPYGYTF. The DNA sequence is as follows: TGTGCCAGCAGCACCACATCGTCCGCGGCACCCTATGGCTACACCTTC.